The 19 T cell receptor beta chains below all came from one sample that was sequenced in a study of blood T cell repertoires in COVID-19 (TCRdb year 2020). The library was prepared using the immunoSEQ multiplex PCR assay. TCRdb stores this immuneACCESS table with in-frame sequences only. Part of the clones is absent; in the studies checked, under half of the shortfall reflects unresolved V genes, and no reason is known for the rest. For this sample there are around 64,000 clones; about 90% appear just once. The ten largest make up around 5.5% of the sample. Sequencing was carried out using peripheral blood. The origin of the receptors is a man older than 75 in a cohort sampled during active COVID-19.

The CDR3 protein is CASSLQGARNQPQHF. CDR3 coding DNA: TGTGCCAGCAGCTTGCAGGGGGCCCGTAATCAGCCCCAGCATTTT. The chain uses TRBV5-6 and TRBJ1-5; 8 bases are a match to TRBD1. V gave up 1 base and J gave up 4 bases; unmatched junction bases: 4. Germline V gene sequence: CDR1 SGHDT, CDR2 YYEEEE. This CDR3 is 15 amino acids long.

Only a few counts were recorded for this clone. CDR3 in DNA: TGTGCCAGCAGTGAAGGCAGGGGGCCCCAGCCCCAGCATTTT. This gives the protein CASSEGRGPQPQHF. The chain joins TRBV6-1 to TRBJ1-5, with 8 bases aligning to TRBD1. The CDR3 length is 14 residues. Unmatched junction bases numbered 3, after V lost 1 base and J lost 7 bases. Germline loops: CDR1 MNHNS, CDR2 SASEGT.

V is TRBV30 and J is TRBJ2-3; perhaps TRBD1 as D (6 bases). The length of the CDR3 is 16 residues. Trimming took 7 bases from V and 0 from J, leaving 20 bases between them. Per the germline V gene, CDR1 is GTSNPN and CDR2 is SVGIG (reference sequence). In nucleotides, the CDR3 is TGTGCCTTGATGGCCCAGGACAGATTAAGCACAGATACGCAGTATTTT. Amino acid sequence: CALMAQDRLSTDTQYF.

V gene TRBV28 combines with J gene TRBJ2-7; 11 bases are a match to TRBD2. Germline values: CDR1 MDHEN, CDR2 SYDVKM. The CDR3 length is 16 residues. With V trimmed by 6 bases and J by 5 bases, 12 bases remained unmatched. The CDR3 is CASSPGGTSGRDEQYF. The DNA of the CDR3 is TGTGCCAGCAGCCCCGGGGGGACTAGCGGCAGGGACGAGCAGTACTTC. The complete variable domain, with remaining parts taken from reference TRBV28 and TRBJ2-7, reads DVKVTQSSRYLVKRTGEKVFLECVQDMDHENMFWYRQDPGLGLRLIYFSYDVKMKEKGDIPEGYSVSREKKERFSLILESASTNQTSMYLCASSPGGTSGRDEQYFGPGTRLTVT.

V usage is TRBV27 and J usage is TRBJ2-7, with a possible D match to TRBD1 (5 bases). The CDR3 length is 14 residues. Trimming shortened V by 3 bases and J by 1 base, and 10 bases separated the two germline ends. The V gene's germline CDR1 is MNHEY and CDR2 SMNVEV (reference sequence). CDR3 region: CASSFWGTSYEQYF. The CDR3 DNA sequence: TGTGCCAGCAGTTTCTGGGGCACTTCCTACGAGCAGTACTTC.

This chain joins TRBV19 and TRBJ1-3; TRBD1 might be the D (5 bases). CDR1 is LNHDA and CDR2 is SQIVND in the germline V gene (reference sequence). CDR3 size: 14 residues. The ends were cut back, 6 bases at V and 1 base at J, with 10 bases in the middle. As DNA, the CDR3 is TGTGCCAGTAGCCTCAGGGATTCTGGAAACACCATATATTTT. It translates to CASSLRDSGNTIYF.

This clone appeared a few times. The chain joins TRBV12-3 or TRBV12-4 to TRBJ2-7; D is unclear. Deletions cut 0 bases from V and 6 bases from J, with 9 bases between. The CDR3 length is 13 residues. CDR3 nucleotides: TGTGCCAGCAGTTTAGCGGCGGTTTCCGAGCAGTACTTC. This gives the protein CASSLAAVSEQYF.

With regard to this clone: At one boundary the junction diverges from the germline segment, which might be a read error. Other DNA sequences in the sample encode the same CDR3. The rearrangement links TRBV2 to TRBJ2-7; D gene unclear. The germline V gene has CDR1 SNHLY and CDR2 FYNNEI. The length of the CDR3 is 15 residues. The CDR3 loop is CASSQAGYSSYEQYF. The DNA for the CDR3 is TGTGCCAGCAGTCAAGCCGGGTATAGCTCCTACGAGCAGTACTTC.

V is TRBV9 and J is TRBJ1-4; 8 bases align to TRBD1. From germline, CDR1 is SGDLS and CDR2 YYNGEE. V dropped 0 bases and J dropped 7; count of bases not matched to a gene: 2. The CDR3 covers 14 residues. The CDR3 nucleotides read TGTGCCAGCAGCGTAGGACAGGGGAGTGAAAAACTGTTTTTT. Translating it yields CASSVGQGSEKLFF.

V gene TRBV6-5 combines with J gene TRBJ1-6; weak D call: TRBD1 (5 bases). The length of the CDR3 is 15 residues. CDR1 and CDR2 from the germline V gene are MNHEY and SVGAGI. Trimming cost V 10 bases and J 10 bases, with 23 bases left between them. The CDR3 loop is CATTGAEGIRSPLHF. The CDR3 nucleotides are TGTGCCACAACCGGGGCGGAGGGGATAAGGTCACCCCTCCACTTT.

The CDR3 DNA is TGTGCCAGCAGTTACCGGCCCCAAGGACTCACCGGGGAGCTGTTTTTT. As protein: CASSYRPQGLTGELFF. V gene TRBV6-5 combines with J gene TRBJ2-2; a possible D gene is TRBD2 (5 bases). From germline, CDR1 is MNHEY and CDR2 SVGAGI. Trimming shortened V by 2 bases and J by 4 bases, and 14 bases separated the two germline ends. The CDR3 runs to 16 residues.

The chain links TRBV4-3 to TRBJ1-1; tentative D call: TRBD1 (5 bases). The CDR3 runs 17 residues. The V end was cut by 0 bases, the J end by 0 bases, with 14 bases between. Looked up from germline, CDR1 is LGHNA and CDR2 is YSLEER. The CDR3 sequence: CASSQDSWGSMNTEAFF. In DNA, the CDR3 is TGCGCCAGCAGCCAAGATTCGTGGGGCAGCATGAACACTGAAGCTTTCTTT.

This chain joins TRBV30 and TRBJ2-7; 12 positions match TRBD2. With V trimmed by 0 bases and J by 2 bases, 2 bases remained unmatched. CDR1 is GTSNPN and CDR2 is SVGIG in the germline V gene (reference sequence). The CDR3 runs 15 residues. The CDR3 nucleotides read TGTGCCTGGAGTGTACTAGCGGGGGGCACCTACGAGCAGTACTTC. Translation: CAWSVLAGGTYEQYF.

The chain uses TRBV5-4 and TRBJ2-2, with 10 positions matching TRBD2. V was clipped by 1 base and J by 7 bases; unmatched bases: 4. The germline V gene has CDR1 SGHNT and CDR2 YYREEE (reference sequence). CDR3 length: 15 residues. CDR3 protein: CASSLSGGAVGELFF. CDR3 in DNA: TGTGCCAGCAGCTTGAGCGGGGGGGCCGTCGGGGAGCTGTTTTTT.

The chain carries TRBV4-3 and TRBJ1-4; maybe TRBD1 (6 bases). This CDR3 has 16 amino acids. Germline-derived CDR1 and CDR2 are LGHNA and YSLEER. V dropped 4 bases and J dropped 6 bases, with 18 bases sitting between them. CDR3 DNA: TGCGCCAGCAGCCCCGAGGGGGGGCATTCGGATGAAAAACTGTTTTTT. Its protein is CASSPEGGHSDEKLFF.

This chain joins TRBV30 and TRBJ1-1; D gene uncertain. V dropped 0 bases and J dropped 0 bases, with 8 bases sitting between them. Per germline, CDR1 GTSNPN and CDR2 SVGIG (reference sequence). The CDR3 contains 14 residues. In nucleotides, the CDR3 is TGTGCCTGGAGTGTACTATGGGTGAACACTGAAGCTTTCTTT. It specifies CAWSVLWVNTEAFF.

This clone was counted a few times. CDR3 residues: CASKDSPQGTEAFF. The CDR3 DNA sequence: TGTGCCAGCAAGGACAGTCCCCAGGGGACTGAAGCTTTCTTT. The V gene is TRBV5-4, the J gene TRBJ1-1, with D possibly being TRBD1 (6 bases). This CDR3 region has 14 residues. Germline V gene data show CDR1 as SGHNT and CDR2 as YYREEE (reference sequence). V lost 6 bases and J lost 5, with 17 bases in between. The full variable domain, rest sourced from reference TRBV5-4 and TRBJ1-1, is ETGVTQSPTHLIKTRGQQVTLRCSSQSGHNTVSWYQQALGQGPQFIFQYYREEENGRGNFPPRFSGLQFPNYSSELNVNALELDDSALYLCASKDSPQGTEAFFGQGTRLTVV.

The J gene is TRBJ2-7, the V gene TRBV27; 7 bases agree with TRBD1. Per germline, CDR1 MNHEY and CDR2 SMNVEV (reference sequence). This CDR3 is 13 amino acids long. V lost 9 bases and J lost 0; bases outside the gene matches: 5. The CDR3 DNA sequence: TGTGCCAGTCGACAGGGCTCCTCCTACGAGCAGTACTTC. Its protein product is CASRQGSSYEQYF.

The CDR3 coding sequence is TGTGCCAGCAGTGACCGGGGAGGATGGGATACGCAGTATTTT. Its protein is CASSDRGGWDTQYF. V usage is TRBV6-4 and J usage is TRBJ2-3, with a tentative D call TRBD2 (6 bases). V was pared by 2 bases and J by 6 bases, with 12 bases between. The germline gives CDR1 MRHNA, CDR2 SNTAGT. The CDR3 extends over 14 amino acids.